This TCR beta chain was captured by sequencing in a study of blood T cell repertoires in COVID-19. Study-wide context: There were acute and convalescent COVID-19 samples, and they came from the United States, Italy and Spain.

In the original workflow: Reference gene primer amplification yielded estimated nucleated cell counts. Here immunoSEQ multiplex PCR was the method, and the copy in TCRdb shows in-frame clones only, minus some. That table is the source of V, J and clone size, and D and trimming were worked out from the DNA. The data show hundreds of thousands of clones, around 90% seen once. Sequenced material: PBMCs or T cells enriched from blood (not recorded which). The sequence was collected from a woman aged 45-60 years with acute COVID-19.

The chain's CDR3 is CASSFDRADTQYF. DNA for the CDR3: TGTGCCAGCAGCTTTGACAGGGCGGATACGCAGTATTTT. The chain is built from TRBV7-7 and TRBJ2-3; 7 nucleotides line up with TRBD1. CDR1 is SSHAT and CDR2 is FNYEAQ in the germline V gene (reference sequence). V shed 3 bases and J 6 bases; nucleotides not matched to a gene: 3. The CDR3 loop spans 13 amino acids.